Listed below are T cell receptor beta chains from one sample, sequenced in a study of T cell repertoires in cytomegalovirus infection. These receptors' targets are unknown. TCRdb reprocessed the reads via MiXCR and lists one record per CDR3 protein. The sample records 800,000 to 950,000 distinct CDR3 sequences, approximately 32% being singletons. The input for sequencing was cultured CD8+ T cells from PBMCs, taken from culture after CMV antigen stimulation. The receptors originated from a human donor in good health (CMV status not recorded). Some clones in this sample may be carry-over from other donors' samples. Each CDR3 is given with its conserved first and last residue. A D gene is named only where the DNA matches it firmly. Not all rows give a size; the values are once, few, many and, for expanded clones, a class.

abundance: few; j_gene: TRBJ1-2; v_gene: TRBV5-6; d_gene: NA; CDR3nt: TGTGCCAGCAGCTTACTATATGTGAGCTCGTTTGGCTACACCTTC; CDR3aa: CASSLLYVSSFGYTF
abundance: NA; j_gene: TRBJ1-5; v_gene: TRBV12-5; d_gene: NA; CDR3nt: TGTGCTAGTGGTTTCGGAGATCAGCCCCAGCATTTT; CDR3aa: CASGFGDQPQHF
abundance: few; j_gene: TRBJ1-1; v_gene: TRBV6-2/TRBV6-3; d_gene: TRBD1; CDR3nt: TGTGCCAGCAGTTACCCTTTCGACAGGGGGCGGCTGAACACTGAAGCTTTCTTT; CDR3aa: CASSYPFDRGRLNTEAFF
abundance: NA; j_gene: TRBJ1-1; v_gene: TRBV7-9; d_gene: TRBD1; CDR3nt: TGTGCCAGCAGACCAGCGGGACAGCTTACTCGGGCCGAAGCTTTCTTT; CDR3aa: CASRPAGQLTRAEAFF
abundance: few; j_gene: TRBJ2-7; v_gene: TRBV10-3; d_gene: NA; CDR3nt: TGTGCCATCAAAATCCGGACTGATTCCTACGAGCAGTACTTC; CDR3aa: CAIKIRTDSYEQYF
abundance: many; j_gene: TRBJ2-1; v_gene: TRBV7-9; d_gene: TRBD2; CDR3nt: TGTGCCAGCAGCTCGGGACTAGCGGGGGGCAGCTACAATGAGCAGTTCTTC; CDR3aa: CASSSGLAGGSYNEQFF
abundance: many; j_gene: TRBJ1-1; v_gene: TRBV6-5; d_gene: NA; CDR3nt: TGTGCCAGCAGTTACCCCACAGGGACTGAAGCTTTCTTT; CDR3aa: CASSYPTGTEAFF
abundance: few; j_gene: TRBJ2-1; v_gene: TRBV2; d_gene: NA; CDR3nt: TGTGCCAGCAGGTCCGGGACGGAAAATGAGCAGTTCTTC; CDR3aa: CASRSGTENEQFF
abundance: few; j_gene: TRBJ1-1; v_gene: TRBV4-3; d_gene: NA; CDR3nt: TGCGCCAGCAGCCAAGTGGGTTCGGAAACAAGAGCTTTCTTT; CDR3aa: CASSQVGSETRAFF
abundance: NA; j_gene: TRBJ1-2; v_gene: TRBV10-3; d_gene: TRBD1; CDR3nt: TGTGCCATCAGGGGGACAGGGACCAACACTAACTATGGCTACACCTTC; CDR3aa: CAIRGTGTNTNYGYTF
abundance: NA; j_gene: TRBJ2-2; v_gene: TRBV20-1; d_gene: NA; CDR3nt: TGCAGTGCTAGTCCAATTGTCGGGGAGCTGTTTTTT; CDR3aa: CSASPIVGELFF
abundance: few; j_gene: TRBJ1-2; v_gene: TRBV27; d_gene: NA; CDR3nt: TGTGCCAGCAGTTTAACAAACCCCGGAGGGGGGGATGGCTACACCTTC; CDR3aa: CASSLTNPGGGDGYTF
abundance: NA; j_gene: TRBJ2-5; v_gene: TRBV19; d_gene: NA; CDR3nt: TGTGCCAGTAGTGGGCGACAGATGAGAGGAGAGACCCAGTACTTC; CDR3aa: CASSGRQMRGETQYF
abundance: few; j_gene: TRBJ2-7; v_gene: TRBV12-3/TRBV12-4; d_gene: NA; CDR3nt: TGTGCCAGCAGGGGGGGATACTCCCACTCTAACTACGAGCAGTACTTC; CDR3aa: CASRGGYSHSNYEQYF
abundance: few; j_gene: TRBJ2-3; v_gene: TRBV7-6; d_gene: TRBD2; CDR3nt: TGTGCCAGCAGCTGGGGGGGGGGAAACACAGATACGCAGTATTTT; CDR3aa: CASSWGGGNTDTQYF
abundance: many; j_gene: TRBJ2-6; v_gene: TRBV12-3/TRBV12-4; d_gene: TRBD1; CDR3nt: TGTGCCAGCAGTTTCGACAGGGGACTCTCTGGGGCCAACGTCCTGACTTTC; CDR3aa: CASSFDRGLSGANVLTF
abundance: few; j_gene: TRBJ1-3; v_gene: TRBV9; d_gene: NA; CDR3nt: TGTGCCAGCACCGGGGGTCCCGCTGGAAACACCATATATTTT; CDR3aa: CASTGGPAGNTIYF
abundance: few; j_gene: TRBJ1-5; v_gene: TRBV12-3/TRBV12-4; d_gene: NA; CDR3nt: TGTGCCAGCAGTCCGCCGGGACTCAACAATCAGCCCCAGCATTTT; CDR3aa: CASSPPGLNNQPQHF
abundance: few; j_gene: TRBJ1-1; v_gene: TRBV7-9; d_gene: NA; CDR3nt: TGTGCCAGCAGCTCCCCCAGGGACTCGAACACTGAAGCTTTCTTT; CDR3aa: CASSSPRDSNTEAFF
abundance: once; j_gene: TRBJ2-3; v_gene: TRBV11-3; d_gene: NA; CDR3nt: TGTGCCAGCAGCTTAGGTTCGGGAAAAGATACGCAGTATTTT; CDR3aa: CASSLGSGKDTQYF
abundance: NA; j_gene: TRBJ2-1; v_gene: TRBV27; d_gene: TRBD1; CDR3nt: TGTGCCAGCAGTCCATCGACAGGGGGGGTCAATGAGCAGTTCTTC; CDR3aa: CASSPSTGGVNEQFF
abundance: NA; j_gene: TRBJ2-1; v_gene: TRBV2; d_gene: TRBD2; CDR3nt: TGTGCCAGCAGTGAAACTACTAGCGGGGGAGGGTATGAGCAGTTCTTC; CDR3aa: CASSETTSGGGYEQFF
abundance: NA; j_gene: TRBJ2-1; v_gene: TRBV7-9; d_gene: TRBD2; CDR3nt: TGTGCCAGCATGGGAGGGACTAGCGGGGACAATGAGCAGTTCTTC; CDR3aa: CASMGGTSGDNEQFF
abundance: many; j_gene: TRBJ1-1; v_gene: TRBV7-9; d_gene: TRBD1; CDR3nt: TGTGCCAGCAGCTCGTACAGGGGGACTTACACTGAAGCTTTCTTT; CDR3aa: CASSSYRGTYTEAFF
abundance: few; j_gene: TRBJ1-4; v_gene: TRBV27; d_gene: NA; CDR3nt: TGTGCCAGCAGTCCGCGTTACAGGGCGGCAGAAAAACTGTTTTTT; CDR3aa: CASSPRYRAAEKLFF
abundance: few; j_gene: TRBJ2-3; v_gene: TRBV7-3; d_gene: NA; CDR3nt: TGTGCCAGCAGCTCGGACGGTTTCACAGATACGCAGTATTTT; CDR3aa: CASSSDGFTDTQYF
abundance: NA; j_gene: TRBJ1-2; v_gene: TRBV5-6; d_gene: NA; CDR3nt: TGTGCCAGCAGCTATCTGGACATCGGCGGCTACACCTTC; CDR3aa: CASSYLDIGGYTF
abundance: once; j_gene: TRBJ2-7; v_gene: TRBV5-1; d_gene: NA; CDR3nt: TGCGCCAGCAGCTCGGGCAGCGGGCAGTACTTC; CDR3aa: CASSSGSGQYF
abundance: few; j_gene: TRBJ1-1; v_gene: TRBV27; d_gene: NA; CDR3nt: TGTGCCAGCAGTTTTCAGGCTGTAGATGAAGCTTTCTTT; CDR3aa: CASSFQAVDEAFF
abundance: NA; j_gene: TRBJ2-1; v_gene: TRBV24-1; d_gene: TRBD1; CDR3nt: TGTGCCACCAGTGCAAAGGCAGGGGGTCCCTTCTACAATGAGCAGTTCTTC; CDR3aa: CATSAKAGGPFYNEQFF
abundance: NA; j_gene: TRBJ1-2; v_gene: TRBV7-6; d_gene: NA; CDR3nt: TGTGCCAGCAGCTTATCCGGCCCGACCTACGGCTACACCTTC; CDR3aa: CASSLSGPTYGYTF
abundance: few; j_gene: TRBJ2-3; v_gene: TRBV19; d_gene: TRBD2; CDR3nt: TGTGCCAGTAAGGCTAGCGGGGGCCTCGCAGATACGCAGTATTTT; CDR3aa: CASKASGGLADTQYF
abundance: NA; j_gene: TRBJ2-2; v_gene: TRBV6-8; d_gene: NA; CDR3nt: TGTGCCAGCAGTGCCTTCACCGGGGAGCTGTTTTTT; CDR3aa: CASSAFTGELFF
abundance: many; j_gene: TRBJ2-7; v_gene: TRBV7-9; d_gene: NA; CDR3nt: TGTGCCAGCAGCCTGGCAGGGAGAGAGCAGTACTTC; CDR3aa: CASSLAGREQYF
abundance: NA; j_gene: TRBJ1-6; v_gene: TRBV27; d_gene: NA; CDR3nt: TGTGCCAGCAGTTCGGACGGAGGTCAGGCCCTCCACTTT; CDR3aa: CASSSDGGQALHF
abundance: many; j_gene: TRBJ1-1; v_gene: TRBV7-6; d_gene: TRBD1; CDR3nt: TGTGCCAGCAGCTTCTCGGGACAGGGGGTTAGGGACTATGAAGCTTTCTTT; CDR3aa: CASSFSGQGVRDYEAFF
abundance: NA; j_gene: TRBJ2-3; v_gene: TRBV6-6; d_gene: NA; CDR3nt: TGTGCCAGCAGTGGGACGTTCAGACACACAGATACGCAGTATTTT; CDR3aa: CASSGTFRHTDTQYF
abundance: few; j_gene: TRBJ1-1; v_gene: TRBV5-1; d_gene: NA; CDR3nt: TGCGCCAGCAGCTTAACAGGGATCGGGGTGAACACTGAAGCTTTCTTT; CDR3aa: CASSLTGIGVNTEAFF
abundance: NA; j_gene: TRBJ2-1; v_gene: TRBV5-1; d_gene: TRBD2; CDR3nt: TGCGCCAGCAGCCAAGGGGTAGCGGGGGGGGATGAGCAGTTCTTC; CDR3aa: CASSQGVAGGDEQFF
abundance: NA; j_gene: TRBJ1-1; v_gene: TRBV19; d_gene: TRBD1; CDR3nt: TGTGCCAGTAGCGACGGACAGGGGGCCTTTAACACTGAAGCTTTCTTT; CDR3aa: CASSDGQGAFNTEAFF
abundance: NA; j_gene: TRBJ2-4; v_gene: TRBV19; d_gene: NA; CDR3nt: TGTGCCAGTAGTATAGTTTCAGTAGCCAAAAACATTCAGTACTTC; CDR3aa: CASSIVSVAKNIQYF
abundance: few; j_gene: TRBJ2-3; v_gene: TRBV9; d_gene: TRBD1; CDR3nt: TGTGCCAGCAGCGGATGGGACAGAAGCACAGATACGCAGTATTTT; CDR3aa: CASSGWDRSTDTQYF
abundance: NA; j_gene: TRBJ1-2; v_gene: TRBV29-1; d_gene: NA; CDR3nt: TGCAGCGTTAATAGAAACAGTTGGGGCTACACCTTC; CDR3aa: CSVNRNSWGYTF
abundance: NA; j_gene: TRBJ2-1; v_gene: TRBV10-3; d_gene: NA; CDR3nt: TGTGCCATCAGCCACAGGGAACCCCTCTACAATGAGCAGTTCTTC; CDR3aa: CAISHREPLYNEQFF
abundance: many; j_gene: TRBJ2-1; v_gene: TRBV7-8; d_gene: NA; CDR3nt: TGTGCCAGCAGCTTACGTGGTGTTATGGACTTTGTGTCCAATGAGCAGTTCTTC; CDR3aa: CASSLRGVMDFVSNEQFF
abundance: NA; j_gene: TRBJ1-5; v_gene: TRBV7-9; d_gene: NA; CDR3nt: TGTGCCAGCAGCGGAACCCGCAACAGGGATAGCAATCAGCCCCAGCATTTT; CDR3aa: CASSGTRNRDSNQPQHF
abundance: NA; j_gene: TRBJ1-5; v_gene: TRBV7-4; d_gene: TRBD1; CDR3nt: TGTGCCAGCAGTTTTGACAGGGGGAGAAGGTGCAATCAGCCCCAGCATTTT; CDR3aa: CASSFDRGRRCNQPQHF